The 32 T cell receptor beta chains below all came from one sample that was sequenced in a study of response to subunit inactivated influenza vaccine. In TCRdb, the RT-PCR reads were re-called with MiXCR into one record per CDR3 protein. Seen here are a few hundred thousand distinct CDR3 sequences, 10% to 15% observed once, and the top ten hold less than 8.5%. The input for sequencing was non-naive T cells sorted from PBMCs, taken less than 15 days before vaccination. Receptors originate from a middle-aged man who received an inactivated influenza vaccine.

The chain employs TRBV27 and TRBJ1-2; weak D call: TRBD1 (6 bases). Germline V gives CDR1 MNHEY, CDR2 SMNVEV (reference sequence). V dropped 3 bases and J dropped 8 bases, with 13 bases sitting between them. This CDR3 has 13 residues. This CDR3 is CASSFSGTGGYTF. The DNA for the CDR3 is TGTGCCAGCAGTTTCTCCGGTACAGGGGGCTACACCTTC.

Only a few counts were recorded for this clonotype. Compared with germline, one end of the junction differs, possibly owing to a read error. V is TRBV7-8 and J is TRBJ2-1, with TRBD2 matching over 8 bases. The CDR3 has 14 residues. The germline gives CDR1 SGHVS, CDR2 FQNEAQ. The DNA for the CDR3 is TGTGCCAGTAGCTTAGAGACTAGCGCGGTTGAGCAGTTCTTC. It codes for CASSLETSAVEQFF.

This clonotype was recorded a few times. The chain carries TRBV10-3 and TRBJ1-2; D may be TRBD1 (6 bases). This CDR3 comprises 13 residues. Germline V gives CDR1 ENHRY, CDR2 SYGVKD. V was pared by 5 bases and J by 2 bases, with 9 bases between. This chain's CDR3 is CAISSDRNYGYTF. The CDR3 DNA reads as TGTGCCATCAGTTCGGACAGAAACTATGGCTACACCTTC.

This clonotype occurred a few times. This sequence joins TRBV7-9 and TRBJ1-6; 10 bases align to TRBD1. The CDR3 totals 14 residues. Germline values: CDR1 SEHNR, CDR2 FQNEAQ (reference sequence). V shed 8 bases, J shed 7 bases, and the junction held 5 bases outside the gene matches. The CDR3, as DNA: TGTGCCAGCCGGGGGACAGGGGACAATTCACCCCTCCACTTT. Translation gives CASRGTGDNSPLHF.

This clonotype was counted a few times. This chain connects TRBV3-1 to TRBJ1-2; a weak D match, TRBD1 (6 bases). Trimming shortened V by 1 base and J by 8 bases, and 11 bases separated the two germline ends. There are 13 residues in the CDR3. Per the germline V gene, CDR1 is LGHDT and CDR2 is YNNKEL (reference sequence). CDR3 loop: CASSQGGAGGYTF. CDR3 nucleotides: TGTGCCAGCAGCCAAGGGGGGGCTGGAGGCTACACCTTC.

The chain uses TRBV6-1 and TRBJ2-5; 10 bases map to TRBD1. With V trimmed by 5 bases and J by 4 bases, 7 bases remained unmatched. From germline, CDR1 is MNHNS and CDR2 SASEGT. The CDR3 has 15 residues. The CDR3 sequence is CASSPRQGAGETQYF. In nucleotides, the CDR3 is TGTGCCAGCAGTCCTAGACAGGGGGCGGGAGAGACCCAGTACTTC.

Ten or more counts support this clonotype. The chain employs TRBV9 and TRBJ2-5, with TRBD1 identical over 8 bases. Unmatched junction bases numbered 6, after V lost 0 bases and J lost 5 bases. Germline-derived CDR1 and CDR2 are SGDLS and YYNGEE. The CDR3 is 15 residues long. The CDR3 DNA reads TGTGCCAGCAGCGTAGATGGGACAGGCAAGGAGACCCAGTACTTC. Protein: CASSVDGTGKETQYF.

V gene TRBV16 combines with J gene TRBJ2-3; weak D call: TRBD2 (6 bases). Trimming took 1 base from V and 5 from J, leaving 13 bases between them. The CDR3 has 15 amino acids. Germline V gene sequence: CDR1 KGHSY, CDR2 FQNENV. CDR3 in amino acids: CASSQLRGSGDTQYF. Written as DNA, the CDR3 is TGTGCCAGCAGCCAATTACGGGGGTCGGGAGATACGCAGTATTTT.

This clonotype has just a few counts. The V call is TRBV7-9, the J call TRBJ2-1; perhaps TRBD2 as D (6 bases). This CDR3 has 15 amino acids. Germline lookup yields CDR1 SEHNR and CDR2 FQNEAQ (reference sequence). V gave up 1 base and J gave up 4 bases, with 11 bases separating them. This CDR3 is CASSLDGGKYNEQFF. CDR3 in DNA: TGTGCCAGCAGCTTAGACGGGGGTAAATACAATGAGCAGTTCTTC. The variable domain in full, completed from reference TRBV7-9 and TRBJ2-1, reads DTGVSQNPRHKITKRGQNVTFRCDPISEHNRLYWYRQTLGQGPEFLTYFQNEAQLEKSRLLSDRFSAERPKGSFSTLEIQRTEQGDSAMYLCASSLDGGKYNEQFFGPGTRLTVL.

This clonotype came up a few times. This rearrangement joins TRBV20-1 to TRBJ2-3; 7 bases are a match to TRBD1. The ends lost 2 bases at V and 0 bases at J; junction bases unmatched: 5. From germline, CDR1 is DFQATT and CDR2 SNEGSKA (reference sequence). This CDR3 comprises 15 residues. CDR3 amino acids: CSARKTGRSTDTQYF. CDR3 coding DNA: TGCAGTGCTAGAAAGACAGGGCGGAGCACAGATACGCAGTATTTT.

In its sample, this clonotype ranks as medium-sized. The chain recombines TRBV11-3 with TRBJ2-1; D is uncertain. This CDR3 is built from 13 residues. Germline V gives CDR1 SGHNT, CDR2 YENEEA. V lost 6 bases and J 5 bases, leaving 11 bases between the germline ends. CDR3 nucleotides: TGTGCCAGCAGTAAGCCCCCGGACAATGAGCAGTTCTTC. It encodes CASSKPPDNEQFF.

This chain links TRBV2 with TRBJ1-1; D remains unclear. V was cut by 10 bases and J by 1 base, with 19 bases left in between. This CDR3 is 15 amino acids long. From germline, CDR1 is SNHLY and CDR2 FYNNEI. As DNA, the CDR3 is TGTGCCATCACCCCCTCGACTTTGGGGAACACTGAAGCTTTCTTT. Protein: CAITPSTLGNTEAFF. The full variable domain, completed using reference TRBV2 and TRBJ1-1, is EPEVTQTPSHQVTQMGQEVILRCVPISNHLYFYWYRQILGQKVEFLVSFYNNEISEKSEIFDDQFSVERPDGSNFTLKIRSTKLEDSAMYFCAITPSTLGNTEAFFGQGTRLTVV.

The CDR3 DNA sequence: TGTGCCAGCAGTTACTACCCGGGGACAGTAAGCACAGATACGCAGTATTTT. This codes for CASSYYPGTVSTDTQYF. V is TRBV6-2 or TRBV6-3 and J is TRBJ2-3; 7 bases are a match to TRBD1. This CDR3 is built from 17 residues. J lost 0 bases, V lost 1 base, and 7 bases had no gene match. Germline assignment: CDR1 MNHEY and CDR2 SVGEGT.

The rearrangement uses TRBV20-1 and TRBJ2-7; D remains unclear. V dropped 1 base and J dropped 7 bases, with 8 bases sitting between them. Germline CDR1 reads DFQATT; CDR2 reads SNEGSKA (reference sequence). This CDR3 has 11 residues. The CDR3 loop is CSARALGEQYF. The CDR3 nucleotides read TGCAGTGCTAGAGCTCTAGGGGAGCAGTACTTC.

This clonotype was seen repeatedly, ten times or more. The chain couples TRBV4-3 to TRBJ1-4, with TRBD1 identical over 10 bases. Trimming removed 4 bases from V and 7 bases from J; junction bases left unmatched: 15. This CDR3 comprises 18 residues. CDR1 is LGHNA and CDR2 is YSLEER in the germline V gene. DNA of the CDR3: TGCGCCAGCAGCCCAGGTTCCCGTCCGGGACAGGGGAGTGAAAAACTGTTTTTT. Translating gives CASSPGSRPGQGSEKLFF.

The gene calls are TRBV20-1 and TRBJ2-7, with D perhaps being TRBD1 or TRBD2 (5 bases each). Germline V gives CDR1 DFQATT, CDR2 SNEGSKA (reference sequence). The V end lost 3 bases, the J end lost 0 bases, and 9 bases lay between the germline ends. The CDR3 spans 13 residues. The DNA of the CDR3 is TGCAGTGCTAGGGGACCGTCCTCCTACGAGCAGTACTTC. Translated, it gives CSARGPSSYEQYF.

This clonotype was seen at least ten times. The genes are TRBV5-1 and TRBJ2-3; D not resolved. V was cut by 2 bases and J by 0 bases, with 10 bases left in between. There are 15 residues in the CDR3. Germline values: CDR1 SGHRS, CDR2 YFSETQ. The CDR3 DNA reads as TGCGCCAGCAGCTTTAAAGGATCTAGCACAGATACGCAGTATTTT. It specifies CASSFKGSSTDTQYF.

The chain is built from TRBV6-2 or TRBV6-3 and TRBJ2-7; D remains unclear. Trimming left V 6 bases short and J 6 bases short, with 12 bases between. The CDR3 has 12 residues. CDR1 and CDR2 (germline): MNHEY, SVGEGT. CDR3 sequence: CASRTNSVEQYF. The CDR3 DNA sequence: TGTGCCAGCAGAACGAACAGCGTCGAGCAGTACTTC.

This clonotype appeared a few times. V usage is TRBV12-3 or TRBV12-4 and J usage is TRBJ1-1; the D gene is possibly TRBD1 (5 bases). CDR3 length: 14 amino acids. V lost 6 bases and J 7 bases, leaving 18 bases between the germline ends. CDR3 DNA sequence: TGTGCCAGCAGCGGACAACGGGACGTTGTTGAAGCTTTCTTT. This sequence encodes CASSGQRDVVEAFF.

This clonotype was counted only a few times. The chain uses TRBV10-3 and TRBJ1-5; D gene uncertain. Germline values: CDR1 ENHRY, CDR2 SYGVKD. The V and J ends lost 5 bases and 4 bases respectively, with 9 bases between them. The CDR3 sequence is 13 residues long. The DNA for the CDR3 is TGTGCCATCAGTTATACAGCGAATCAGCCCCAGCATTTT. Protein product: CAISYTANQPQHF.

This clonotype was detected only a few times. The gene calls are TRBV7-2 and TRBJ1-1; 8 bases match TRBD1. CDR3 length: 13 amino acids. The V gene's germline CDR1 is SGHTA and CDR2 FQGNSA. J lost 4 bases, V lost 5 bases, and 3 bases had no gene match. The DNA of the CDR3 is TGTGCCAGCAGCCTGACAGGGGTCACTGAAGCTTTCTTT. Translation: CASSLTGVTEAFF.

This clonotype was counted many times. DNA of the CDR3: TGTGCCAGCAGCTTATTTTCCGGGACTAGTATGGCCGGGGAGCTGTTTTTT. Translation: CASSLFSGTSMAGELFF. This chain links TRBV7-6 with TRBJ2-2; 8 bases are a match to TRBD2. CDR1 is SGHVS and CDR2 is FNYEAQ in the germline V gene. CDR3 length: 17 amino acids. Germline trimming cut 2 bases from V and 6 bases from J; bases unmatched to any gene: 11.

The rearrangement uses TRBV6-1 and TRBJ1-2, with D possibly being TRBD1 (6 bases). The CDR3 spans 14 residues. Germline lookup yields CDR1 MNHNS and CDR2 SASEGT. V gave up 11 bases and J gave up 4 bases, with 20 bases separating them. The CDR3 spells CAVYKMRGPYGYTF. The CDR3 DNA reads as TGTGCCGTCTATAAAATGCGGGGGCCCTATGGCTACACCTTC.

V and J are TRBV3-1 and TRBJ2-7; D ambiguous. Per germline, CDR1 LGHDT and CDR2 YNNKEL (reference sequence). The CDR3 spans 12 residues. The V end lost 4 bases, the J end lost 2 bases, and 6 bases lay between the germline ends. CDR3 nucleotide sequence: TGTGCCAGCAGCCTACGAACCTACGAGCAGTACTTC. This gives the protein CASSLRTYEQYF.

The rearrangement uses TRBV28 and TRBJ2-7; the D gene could be TRBD1 or TRBD2 (6 bases each). Per germline, CDR1 MDHEN and CDR2 SYDVKM. V lost 4 bases, J lost 6 bases, and 22 bases lay in between. The CDR3 length is 16 residues. CDR3 coding DNA: TGTGCCAGCAGTTCGATGTCGTTTTGGGGGGCTGGCGAGCAGTACTTC. Its protein product is CASSSMSFWGAGEQYF. Supplemented by reference TRBV28 and TRBJ2-7, the full variable domain reads DVKVTQSSRYLVKRTGEKVFLECVQDMDHENMFWYRQDPGLGLRLIYFSYDVKMKEKGDIPEGYSVSREKKERFSLILESASTNQTSMYLCASSSMSFWGAGEQYFGPGTRLTVT.

This clonotype was counted between two and nine times. The V call is TRBV6-2 or TRBV6-3, the J call TRBJ1-2; 11 nucleotides match TRBD1. The germline V gene has CDR1 MNHEY and CDR2 SVGEGT. The J segment lost 11 bases and the V segment lost 5 bases, leaving 10 bases of the junction unmatched. This CDR3 has 14 residues. Here the CDR3 DNA reads TGTGCCAGCAGTACCACCATCGGGACAGGGGGTTACACCTTC. Its translation is CASSTTIGTGGYTF.

This clonotype was detected many times. This sequence joins TRBV5-5 and TRBJ1-3; 8 nucleotides agree with TRBD1. Germline V gene sequence: CDR1 SGHKS, CDR2 YYEKEE (reference sequence). Germline trimming cut 3 bases from V and 4 bases from J; bases unmatched to any gene: 9. The length of the CDR3 is 16 residues. The DNA of the CDR3 is TGTGCCAGCAGCTCTAACCCGGACAGGGTGGGAAACACCATATATTTT. This codes for CASSSNPDRVGNTIYF.

This clonotype has a count of ten or more. The chain joins TRBV3-1 to TRBJ1-3, with D unclear. CDR3 length: 17 residues. In germline, CDR1 is LGHDT, CDR2 YNNKEL (reference sequence). V gave up 3 bases and J gave up 0 bases, with 15 bases separating them. The CDR3 region has the DNA TGTGCCAGCAGCCAGTCCTTCCGGCAATCCTCTGGAAACACCATATATTTT. Translating it yields CASSQSFRQSSGNTIYF.

V usage is TRBV27 and J usage is TRBJ2-4; D may correspond to TRBD1 or TRBD2 (5 bases each). CDR3 length: 15 residues. Trimming left V 6 bases short and J 7 bases short, with 19 bases between. Germline V gene data show CDR1 as MNHEY and CDR2 as SMNVEV (reference sequence). The CDR3: CASRPTSGATNIQYF. The CDR3 DNA follows: TGTGCCAGCAGGCCGACCTCCGGGGCCACTAACATTCAGTACTTC.

This clonotype appeared a few times. V and J are TRBV6-2 or TRBV6-3 and TRBJ2-1, with TRBD2 matching over 8 bases. J lost 6 bases, V lost 6 bases, and 7 bases had no gene match. The CDR3 spans 14 residues. Germline CDR1 MNHEY, CDR2 SVGEGT. In nucleotides, the CDR3 is TGTGCCAGCAGCCCTGCCGGGGGGGGCAATGAGCAGTTCTTC. The encoded protein is CASSPAGGGNEQFF.

This clonotype appeared a few times. V is TRBV6-2 or TRBV6-3 and J is TRBJ2-1, with 12 bases matching TRBD2. With V trimmed by 6 bases and J by 5 bases, 5 bases remained unmatched. Germline values: CDR1 MNHEY, CDR2 SVGEGT. This CDR3 is built from 15 residues. CDR3 DNA sequence: TGTGCCAGCAGACCTAGCGGGAGGGATGACAATGAGCAGTTCTTC. Translation gives CASRPSGRDDNEQFF.

This clonotype was counted only a few times. The J gene is TRBJ1-6, the V gene TRBV20-1, with 8 positions matching TRBD1. Germline V gene lookup returns CDR1 DFQATT and CDR2 SNEGSKA (reference sequence). V lost 0 bases, J lost 4 bases, and 8 bases stayed unmatched. The CDR3 is 17 amino acids. This chain's CDR3 is CSARDFRGPLYNSPLHF. Here the CDR3 DNA reads TGCAGTGCTAGAGACTTCAGGGGGCCCTTGTATAATTCACCCCTCCACTTT.